One sample yielded the 12 T cell receptor beta chains listed below, sequenced in a study of identical twins (dated by TCRdb to 2015 to 2016). Libraries were constructed by 5' RACE. Instrument used: Illumina HiSeq 2000. Through fastp at Q25 and MiXCR, TCRdb rebuilt clones from the public reads, retaining in-frame beta chains. Each CDR3 protein gets just one entry, which takes the most common genes and DNA from the rows behind it. Recorded for this sample are 200,000 to 250,000 distinct CDR3 sequences; 6% to 9% of them occurred a single time. Clones ranked in the top ten supply less than 2% of the sample. The sample also formed part of further work on yellow fever vaccine responses in identical twins.

The sample consisted of memory (CD45RO+) T cells sorted from blood. Per the publication, the cell subset or site label means: CD45RO+ enriched T cells. The receptor set was obtained from a woman aged 18-30 years in good health.

The sample holds a few counts of this clonotype. The chain joins TRBV6-1 to TRBJ2-1; 11 positions agree with TRBD2. V shed 6 bases and J 4 bases; nucleotides not matched to a gene: 8. CDR3 size: 16 residues. From germline, CDR1 is MNHNS and CDR2 SASEGT. The CDR3 region has the DNA TGTGCCAGCAGATCCATAGCGGGAGGGACTTACAATGAGCAGTTCTTC. Translation gives CASRSIAGGTYNEQFF.

The genes are TRBV13 and TRBJ2-3; D is perhaps TRBD2 (5 bases). Trimming shortened V by 0 bases and J by 2 bases, and 12 bases separated the two germline ends. CDR3 length: 16 residues. Germline CDR1 reads PRHDT; CDR2 reads FYEKMQ (reference sequence). The chain's CDR3 is CASSLGGGSLTDTQYF. The DNA for the CDR3 is TGTGCCAGCAGCTTAGGAGGCGGGTCCCTCACAGATACGCAGTATTTT.

This clonotype was found many times. The chain couples TRBV11-2 to TRBJ2-1, with TRBD2 identical over 7 bases. This CDR3 comprises 15 residues. CDR1 and CDR2 (germline): SGHAT, FQNNGV. Unmatched junction bases numbered 1, after V lost 2 bases and J lost 0 bases. CDR3 loop: CASSLSGNSYNEQFF. The CDR3 nucleotides are TGTGCCAGCAGCTTAAGCGGGAACTCCTACAATGAGCAGTTCTTC.

This clonotype came up many times. V is TRBV20-1 and J is TRBJ2-1; 7 bases map to TRBD2. Germline assignment: CDR1 DFQATT and CDR2 SNEGSKA (reference sequence). CDR3 size: 13 residues. V trimming: 6 bases; J trimming: 0 bases; junction bases outside the gene matches: 2. The CDR3 here is CSALADSYNEQFF. The CDR3 DNA sequence: TGCAGTGCCCTAGCGGACTCCTACAATGAGCAGTTCTTC.

This clonotype was picked up many times. The gene calls are TRBV20-1 and TRBJ2-1; 7 bases fit TRBD2. The CDR3 runs to 15 residues. The V segment lost 0 bases and the J segment 2 bases; nucleotides outside the gene matches: 4. Germline CDR1 reads DFQATT; CDR2 reads SNEGSKA (reference sequence). The CDR3 DNA follows: TGCAGTGCTAGAGATAATAGCGGGCCCTACAATGAGCAGTTCTTC. It translates to CSARDNSGPYNEQFF.

This clonotype was seen ten or more times. The V and J genes are TRBV30 and TRBJ1-1; 8 nucleotides agree with TRBD1. CDR1 and CDR2 (germline): GTSNPN, SVGIG (reference sequence). V shed 2 bases and J 4 bases; nucleotides not matched to a gene: 9. The CDR3 consists of 15 residues. The CDR3 reads CAWSPGGRGGTEAFF. The CDR3 DNA is TGTGCCTGGAGTCCAGGGGGCCGGGGAGGCACTGAAGCTTTCTTT.

This clonotype came up many times. J is TRBJ2-7 and V is TRBV12-3 or TRBV12-4, with no clear D. Deletions cut 8 bases from V and 1 base from J, with 18 bases between. The CDR3 loop spans 15 amino acids. The CDR3 region is CASSNRVGPSYEQYF. DNA for the CDR3: TGTGCCAGCTCAAATCGAGTCGGGCCGTCCTACGAGCAGTACTTC.

The V gene is TRBV2, the J gene TRBJ2-5; a weak D match, TRBD2 (7 bases). CDR1 is SNHLY, CDR2 FYNNEI, per germline. CDR3 length equals 14 residues. Trimming cost V 4 bases and J 5 bases, with 14 bases left between them. The CDR3, as DNA: TGTGCCAGCAGTGGGACTAGGGGGGGGGAGACCCAGTACTTC. This codes for CASSGTRGGETQYF.

The V and J genes are TRBV5-6 and TRBJ2-5; D ambiguous. With 1 base removed from V and 2 bases from J, the gap between germline ends came to 9 bases. Germline loops: CDR1 SGHDT, CDR2 YYEEEE. There are 14 residues in the CDR3. CDR3 sequence: CASSLTSSQETQYF. In DNA form, the CDR3 reads TGTGCCAGCAGCTTGACCTCCTCTCAAGAGACCCAGTACTTC.

V and J are TRBV2 and TRBJ2-1, with TRBD2 identical over 9 bases. The CDR3 runs to 15 residues. Germline loops: CDR1 SNHLY, CDR2 FYNNEI. The ends lost 0 bases at V and 7 bases at J; junction bases unmatched: 4. In nucleotides, the CDR3 is TGTGCCAGCAGTGAAGCGGGACTAGCATTAAATGAGCAGTTCTTC. Protein product: CASSEAGLALNEQFF.

This clonotype has at least ten counts. The chain combines TRBV6-5 with TRBJ2-1, with 8 bases fitting TRBD2. With 0 bases clipped from V and 9 bases from J, the junction kept 10 bases outside the gene matches. Per the germline V gene, CDR1 is MNHEY and CDR2 is SVGAGI. This CDR3 region has 16 residues. The CDR3 sequence is CASSYSAGGSLIEQFF. The CDR3 DNA is TGTGCCAGCAGTTACTCGGCGGGAGGCTCATTAATTGAGCAGTTCTTC.

In its sample, this clonotype was seen many times. The CDR3 loop reads CASSEIDTQYF. The CDR3, as DNA: TGTGCCAGCAGTGAAATAGATACGCAGTATTTT. This chain connects TRBV2 to TRBJ2-3; D not certain. CDR1 and CDR2 from the germline V gene are SNHLY and FYNNEI. CDR3 size: 11 residues. Trimming removed 2 bases at V and 5 bases at J, with 2 bases between.